The T cell receptor (beta chain) under discussion was sequenced for a study of blood T cells in healthy people across ages. Germline V lookup: CDR1 SGHDN, CDR2 FVKESK. The CDR3 totals 14 residues. The V end lost 5 bases, the J end lost 0 bases, and 9 bases lay between the germline ends. Together with a sample-barcoded 5' primer, a J-beta primer mix was included in a second PCR lasting about 7 to 12 cycles. Each of the cDNA molecules was tagged by a template-switch adaptor with 12 random nucleotides. TCRdb re-analysed the 5' RACE reads in MiXCR, keeping a single row per CDR3 protein. The table records around 900,000 distinct CDR3 sequences, about 51% of them present only once.

The rearrangement links TRBV14 to TRBJ2-3; no clear D. The sequence was obtained from a woman in her sixties or seventies in good health. The source material was blood. The CDR3 DNA reads TGTGCCAGCAGCATCCGACTGAGCACAGATACGCAGTATTTT. Its protein product is CASSIRLSTDTQYF. Full variable domain (remainder filled in from reference TRBV14 and TRBJ2-3): EAGVTQFPSHSVIEKGQTVTLRCDPISGHDNLYWYRRVMGKEIKFLLHFVKESKQDESGMPNNRFLAERTGGTYSTLKVQPAELEDSGVYFCASSIRLSTDTQYFGPGTRLTVL.